A single sample is the source of the 9 T cell receptor beta chains below, sequenced in a study of T cell responses to AZD1222 COVID-19 vaccine. The protocol was immunoSEQ multiplex PCR, while the TCRdb copy is restricted to in-frame clones and leaves out a portion. The sample consists of about 160,000 clones, 91% of them appearing once. The sample consisted of peripheral blood, taken 28 days after the second AZD1222 dose. All receptors derive from an adult who received the AZD1222 COVID-19 vaccine.

The chain carries TRBV19 and TRBJ2-1, with TRBD2 matching 15 bases. This CDR3 is 16 amino acids long. CDR1 is LNHDA, CDR2 SQIVND, per germline (reference sequence). Unmatched junction bases numbered 5, after V lost 5 bases and J lost 6 bases. DNA of the CDR3: TGTGCCAGTAGTCCACTGGGACTAGCGGGGGGCAATGAGCAGTTCTTC. It codes for CASSPLGLAGGNEQFF. Variable domain in full (rest from reference TRBV19 and TRBJ2-1): DGGITQSPKYLFRKEGQNVTLSCEQNLNHDAMYWYRQDPGQGLRLIYYSQIVNDFQKGDIAEGYSVSREKKESFPLTVTSAQKNPTAFYLCASSPLGLAGGNEQFFGPGTRLTVL.

The chain has TRBV6-1 and TRBJ1-1; D is uncertain. This CDR3 spans 15 amino acids. Trimming shortened V by 1 base and J by 5 bases, and 14 bases separated the two germline ends. From germline, CDR1 is MNHNS and CDR2 SASEGT. CDR3 nucleotides: TGTGCCAGCAGTGAAGTGAAAGGAATAGGGACTGAAGCTTTCTTT. Amino acids: CASSEVKGIGTEAFF.

This clone was detected only once. The chain recombines TRBV7-7 with TRBJ1-1; D may be TRBD1 (6 bases). The CDR3 runs 16 residues. Germline CDR1 and CDR2: SSHAT and FNYEAQ (reference sequence). V lost 5 bases and J lost 3, with 19 bases in between. This CDR3 reads CASSDRTGGGDTEAFF. In DNA form, the CDR3 reads TGTGCCAGCAGCGACCGAACCGGGGGCGGGGACACTGAAGCTTTCTTT.

CDR3: CSVDTGFEAFF. In DNA, the CDR3 is TGCAGCGTTGACACAGGGTTTGAAGCTTTCTTT. This rearrangement joins TRBV29-1 to TRBJ1-1; a weak D match, TRBD1 (6 bases). This CDR3 spans 11 amino acids. The germline CDR1 and CDR2 sequences are SQVTM and ANQGSEA. Trimming removed 3 bases at V and 7 bases at J, with 9 bases between.

The chain employs TRBV6-5 and TRBJ2-7, with TRBD2 matching over 8 bases. The CDR3 sequence is 12 residues long. CDR1 is MNHEY, CDR2 SVGAGI, per germline. V gave up 10 bases and J gave up 3 bases; unmatched junction bases: 5. CDR3 nucleotides: TGTGCCACCCTGGCGGGGGGCTACGAGCAGTACTTC. Translating it yields CATLAGGYEQYF.

This chain uses TRBV6-5 with TRBJ1-4; TRBD1 is a possible D gene (6 bases). The CDR3 runs 14 residues. V lost 8 bases and J 0 bases, leaving 10 bases between the germline ends. Germline V gives CDR1 MNHEY, CDR2 SVGAGI. CDR3 residues: CASRDIATNEKLFF. CDR3 coding DNA: TGTGCCAGCCGGGACATTGCAACTAATGAAAAACTGTTTTTT.

This clone occurred once. The chain is built from TRBV9 and TRBJ1-4; TRBD1 agrees at 7 bases. CDR1 and CDR2 (germline): SGDLS, YYNGEE. The V gene end was trimmed by 3 bases and the J gene end by 6 bases; junction bases not matched to a gene: 8. This CDR3 is built from 15 residues. This CDR3 is CASSARTGGDEKLFF. The DNA of the CDR3 is TGTGCCAGCAGCGCCCGGACAGGCGGGGATGAAAAACTGTTTTTT.

V gene TRBV5-8 combines with J gene TRBJ1-2; D is undetermined. The ends were cut back, 4 bases at V and 3 bases at J, with 16 bases in the middle. The CDR3 is 15 residues long. CDR1 and CDR2 (germline): SGHTS, YDEGEE. The CDR3 reads CASSPRERRYYGYTF. CDR3 DNA sequence: TGTGCCAGCAGCCCGAGAGAGAGACGGTACTATGGCTACACCTTC.

A remark on this clone: The sample contains more than one DNA sequence encoding this CDR3. The V call is TRBV6-5, the J call TRBJ2-5; 11 positions match TRBD2. CDR1 and CDR2 (germline): MNHEY, SVGAGI. J lost 4 bases, V lost 0 bases, and 4 bases had no gene match. This CDR3 region has 16 residues. As DNA, the CDR3 is TGTGCCAGCAGTTACTCCCTAGCGGGGGGCCGAGAGACCCAGTACTTC. This codes for CASSYSLAGGRETQYF.